This TCR beta chain was observed in a study of T cells in Graves' hyperthyroidism and ophthalmopathy. Overall study results and limits: Separation of ophthalmopathy from stable hyperthyroidism was achieved by a 13 V-J model.

Germline values: CDR1 KGHSH, CDR2 LQKENI. With V trimmed by 5 bases and J by 8 bases, 5 bases remained unmatched. The CDR3 is made up of 12 amino acids. This clonotype was picked up a small number of times. Its specificity is not known. Amplification of TCR beta CDR3 regions was performed using RNA transcripts as template. Carried out on the TCR CDR3, a first-round RT-PCR used the HTBI primer set. MiXCR was run by TCRdb on the multiplex PCR reads, yielding one entry per CDR3 protein. This table has 470,000 or so distinct CDR3 sequences, about 20% appearing once. Sequencing input: blood. The source of this sequence is a man between 18 and 29 years old with Graves' hyperthyroidism. The rearrangement uses TRBV18 and TRBJ1-2; 7 bases fit TRBD1. The chain's CDR3 is CASSSIQGGYTF. CDR3 DNA sequence: TGTGCCAGCTCATCCATACAGGGGGGCTACACCTTC.